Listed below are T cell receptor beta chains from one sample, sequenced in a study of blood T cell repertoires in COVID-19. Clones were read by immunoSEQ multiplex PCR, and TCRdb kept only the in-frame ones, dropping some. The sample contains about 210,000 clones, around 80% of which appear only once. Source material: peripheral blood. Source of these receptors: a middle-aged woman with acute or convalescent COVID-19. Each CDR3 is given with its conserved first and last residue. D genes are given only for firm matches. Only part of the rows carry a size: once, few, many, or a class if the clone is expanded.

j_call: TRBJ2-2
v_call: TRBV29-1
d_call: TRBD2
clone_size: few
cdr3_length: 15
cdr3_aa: CSARLAGVVGGELFF
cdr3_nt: TGCAGCGCTAGACTAGCGGGAGTGGTAGGCGGGGAGCTGTTTTTT

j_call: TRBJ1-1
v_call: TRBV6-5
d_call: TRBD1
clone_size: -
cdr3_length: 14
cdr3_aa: CASSKQGAQTEAFF
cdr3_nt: TGTGCCAGCAGTAAACAGGGGGCACAGACTGAAGCTTTCTTT

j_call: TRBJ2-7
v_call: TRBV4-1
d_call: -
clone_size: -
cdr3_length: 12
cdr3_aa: CPSRRGEGQVLF
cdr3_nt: TGCCCCAGCCGCCGGGGGGAGGGACAGGTCCTCTTC

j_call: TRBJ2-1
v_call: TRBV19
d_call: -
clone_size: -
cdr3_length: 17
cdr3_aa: CASSISLASRGPEGQFF
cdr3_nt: TGTGCCAGTAGTATAAGCTTGGCTAGCAGGGGTCCTGAAGGGCAGTTCTTC

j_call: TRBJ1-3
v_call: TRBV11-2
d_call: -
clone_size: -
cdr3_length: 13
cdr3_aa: CASSLAGGNTIYF
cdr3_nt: TGTGCCAGCAGCTTAGCAGGGGGAAACACCATATATTTT

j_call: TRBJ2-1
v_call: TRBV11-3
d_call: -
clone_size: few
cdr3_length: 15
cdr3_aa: CASSSNRVPGNEQFF
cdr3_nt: TGTGCCAGCAGCTCGAACAGGGTCCCGGGGAATGAGCAGTTCTTC

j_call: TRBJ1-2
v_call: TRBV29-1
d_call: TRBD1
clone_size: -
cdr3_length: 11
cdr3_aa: CSARQGGSYTF
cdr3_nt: TGCAGCGCGAGACAGGGGGGCTCCTACACCTTC

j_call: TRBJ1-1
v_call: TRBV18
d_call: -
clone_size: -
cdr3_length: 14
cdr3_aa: CASSLLGKNTEAFF
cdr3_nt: TGTGCCAGCTCACTACTCGGTAAAAACACTGAAGCTTTCTTT

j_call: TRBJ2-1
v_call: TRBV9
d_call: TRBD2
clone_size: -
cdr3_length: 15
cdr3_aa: CASSVGYSGEGEQFF
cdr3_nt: TGTGCCAGCAGCGTAGGTTATAGCGGGGAGGGTGAGCAGTTCTTC

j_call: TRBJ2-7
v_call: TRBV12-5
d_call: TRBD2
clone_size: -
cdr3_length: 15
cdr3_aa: CASGLRLAVYHEQYF
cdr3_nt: TGTGCTAGTGGTCTGAGACTAGCGGTTTACCACGAGCAGTACTTC